The T cell receptor (beta chain) under discussion was sequenced for a study of blood T cell repertoires in COVID-19. This CDR3 has 14 residues. Original data processing: Amplification of reference gene primers was used by the study to estimate nucleated cell counts. The assay was immunoSEQ multiplex PCR, and TCRdb's table has in-frame clones only and misses some. The DNA gave D and trimming, while V, J and clone size come from that table. The top ten clones hold about 17% of a sample with 80,000 to 95,000 clones, over 75% of them seen once. The origin of this receptor is a woman over 75 with active or convalescent COVID-19. V usage is TRBV1 and J usage is TRBJ2-7; the table's D call, TRBD1, was not checked against the DNA. TRBV1 is labeled a pseudogene. The source material was peripheral blood. The CDR3 bases are TGCACCTGGCAGGGTAGGGACAGGGGAATGGAGCAGTACTTC. Protein sequence: CTWQGRDRGMEQYF.